This TCR beta chain comes out of a study of regulatory T cells in long-lasting Graves disease. Trimming cost V 0 bases and J 3 bases; bases outside gene matches: 2. The V gene's germline CDR1 is SGHRS and CDR2 YFSETQ. This CDR3 spans 14 amino acids. General study points: Persistent Graves' patients had lower TCR diversity than newly diagnosed ones. Persistent disease showed a preference for TRBV28, TRBJ1-2 and TRBJ2-5. Results may be inaccurate due to the small sample size.

A remark on this clonotype: The antigen is unknown.

Assembly of TCR beta libraries relied on iRepertoire HTBI primers together with Arm-PCR of CDR3 regions. Authors' analysis steps: Among the samples, approximately 60 TRBV and 14 TRBJ segments were identified. TCRdb independently ran MiXCR on the multiplex PCR reads; one entry per CDR3 protein. It is TCRdb's table, rather than the study itself, that gives the V and J calls and clone size. The sample yields 420,000 or so distinct CDR3 sequences, about 25% seen once. Time point in this sample: persistent/refractory GD, antithyroid drugs over 5 years with positive TRAb. With RNA extracted from PBMCs as input, the TCR library was made.

The sequenced sample was peripheral blood mononuclear cells (PBMCs), obtained when the disease was refractory, from a patient treated with antithyroid drugs. The TCR sequence derives from a female donor with Graves disease. This chain uses TRBV5-1 with TRBJ2-7; 8 nucleotides line up with TRBD2. The CDR3 DNA sequence: TGCGCCAGCAGCTTGGATCTAGCGGGCTACGAGCAGTACTTC. It is translated as CASSLDLAGYEQYF.